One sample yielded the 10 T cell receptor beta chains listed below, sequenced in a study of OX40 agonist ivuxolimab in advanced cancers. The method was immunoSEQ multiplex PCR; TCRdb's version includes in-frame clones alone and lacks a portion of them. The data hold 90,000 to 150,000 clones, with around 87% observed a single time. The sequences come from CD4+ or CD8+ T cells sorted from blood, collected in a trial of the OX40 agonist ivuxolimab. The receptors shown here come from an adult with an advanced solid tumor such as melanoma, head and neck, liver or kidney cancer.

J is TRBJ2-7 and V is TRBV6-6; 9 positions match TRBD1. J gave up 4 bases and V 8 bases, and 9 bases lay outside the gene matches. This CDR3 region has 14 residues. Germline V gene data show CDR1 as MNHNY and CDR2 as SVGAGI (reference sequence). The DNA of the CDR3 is TGTGCCAGCTCAGGGTCGGACAGGGGATACGAGCAGTACTTC. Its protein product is CASSGSDRGYEQYF.

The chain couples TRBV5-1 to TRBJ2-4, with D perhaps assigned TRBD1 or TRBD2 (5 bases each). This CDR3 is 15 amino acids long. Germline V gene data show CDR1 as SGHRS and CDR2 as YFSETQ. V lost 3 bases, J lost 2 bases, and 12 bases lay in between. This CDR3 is CASSWSGAPKNIQYF. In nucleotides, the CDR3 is TGCGCCAGCAGCTGGTCCGGGGCGCCCAAAAACATTCAGTACTTC.

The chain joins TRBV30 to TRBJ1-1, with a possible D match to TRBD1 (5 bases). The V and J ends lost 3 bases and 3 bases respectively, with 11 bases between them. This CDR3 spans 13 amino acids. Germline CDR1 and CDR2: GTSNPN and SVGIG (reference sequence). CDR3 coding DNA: TGTGCCTGGAGCGCACAGACAGACACTGAAGCTTTCTTT. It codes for CAWSAQTDTEAFF. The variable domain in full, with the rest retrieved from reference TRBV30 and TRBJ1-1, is SQTIHQWPATLVQPVGSPLSLECTVEGTSNPNLYWYRQAAGRGLQLLFYSVGIGQISSEVPQNLSASRPQDRQFILSSKKLLLSDSGFYLCAWSAQTDTEAFFGQGTRLTVV.

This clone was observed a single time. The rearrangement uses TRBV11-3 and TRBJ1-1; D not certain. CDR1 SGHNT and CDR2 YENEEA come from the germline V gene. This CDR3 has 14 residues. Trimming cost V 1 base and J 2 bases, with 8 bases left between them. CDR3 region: CASSLGRANTEAFF. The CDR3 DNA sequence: TGTGCCAGCAGCTTAGGGAGAGCTAACACTGAAGCTTTCTTT.

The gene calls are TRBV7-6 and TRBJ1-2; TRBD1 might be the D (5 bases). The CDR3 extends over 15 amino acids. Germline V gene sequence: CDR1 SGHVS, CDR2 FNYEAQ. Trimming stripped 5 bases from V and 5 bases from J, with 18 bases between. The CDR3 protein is CASSLWVSGVYGYTF. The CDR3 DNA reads TGTGCCAGCAGCCTCTGGGTCTCGGGGGTATATGGCTACACCTTC.

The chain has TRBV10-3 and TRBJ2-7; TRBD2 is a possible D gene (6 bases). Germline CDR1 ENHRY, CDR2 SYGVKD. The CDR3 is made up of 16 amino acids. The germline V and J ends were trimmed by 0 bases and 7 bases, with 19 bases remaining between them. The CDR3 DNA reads TGTGCCATCAGTGAGTCAGAACACGGTCTAGGAGGGGAGCAGTACTTC. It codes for CAISESEHGLGGEQYF.

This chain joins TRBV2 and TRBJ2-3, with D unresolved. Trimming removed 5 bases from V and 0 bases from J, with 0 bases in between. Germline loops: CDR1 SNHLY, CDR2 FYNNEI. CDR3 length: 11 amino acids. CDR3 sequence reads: CASSSTDTQYF. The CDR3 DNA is TGTGCCAGCAGTAGCACAGATACGCAGTATTTT. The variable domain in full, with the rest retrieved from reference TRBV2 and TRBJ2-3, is EPEVTQTPSHQVTQMGQEVILRCVPISNHLYFYWYRQILGQKVEFLVSFYNNEISEKSEIFDDQFSVERPDGSNFTLKIRSTKLEDSAMYFCASSSTDTQYFGPGTRLTVL.

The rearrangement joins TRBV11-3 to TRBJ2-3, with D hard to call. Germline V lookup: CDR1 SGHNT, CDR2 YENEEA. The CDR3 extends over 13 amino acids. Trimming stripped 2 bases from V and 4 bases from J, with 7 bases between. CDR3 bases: TGTGCCAGCAGCTTAAGTGGTGCAGATACGCAGTATTTT. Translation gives CASSLSGADTQYF.

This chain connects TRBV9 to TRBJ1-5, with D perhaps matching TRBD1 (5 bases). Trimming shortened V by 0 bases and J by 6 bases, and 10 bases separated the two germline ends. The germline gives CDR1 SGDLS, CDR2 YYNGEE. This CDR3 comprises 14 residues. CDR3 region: CASSVEGGAQPQHF. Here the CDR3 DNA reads TGTGCCAGCAGCGTAGAAGGAGGGGCTCAGCCCCAGCATTTT.

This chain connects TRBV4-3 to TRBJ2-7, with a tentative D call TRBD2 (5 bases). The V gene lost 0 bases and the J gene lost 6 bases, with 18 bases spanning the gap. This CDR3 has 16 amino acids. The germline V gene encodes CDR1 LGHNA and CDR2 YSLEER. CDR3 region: CASSQDRGLADREQYF. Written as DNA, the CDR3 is TGCGCCAGCAGCCAAGATAGAGGGCTAGCAGATCGCGAGCAGTACTTC.